The clone carrying this T cell receptor (beta chain) was observed many times. This sample was taken from a study of Graves' ophthalmopathy and Graves' hyperthyroidism. CDR3 regions of TCR beta were amplified from RNA transcripts. An initial RT-PCR round employing HTBI primers preceded a second-round multiplex PCR. TCRdb passed the multiplex PCR reads through MiXCR, listing each CDR3 protein once. The top ten hold 44% of the sample, which has hundreds of thousands of distinct CDR3 sequences, approximately 40% seen once. The sequenced sample was peripheral blood. This sequence originates from an adult man with Graves' ophthalmopathy.

The CDR3 loop is CASSLRLISSYEQYF. The CDR3, as DNA: TGTGCCAGCAGTTTAAGGTTGATAAGCTCCTACGAGCAGTACTTC. The genes are TRBV12-3 or TRBV12-4 and TRBJ2-7; D is unresolved. The CDR3 totals 15 residues. Trimming took 2 bases from V and 0 from J, leaving 11 bases between them.